Listed below are T cell receptor beta chains from one sample, sequenced in a study of T cells of healthy individuals. TCRdb re-analysed the 5' RACE reads in MiXCR, keeping a single row per CDR3 protein. Here the sample spans 40,000 to 65,000 distinct CDR3 sequences, roughly 14% being singletons. These TCRs come from a human donor in good health. CDR3s include the opening cysteine and the closing phenylalanine or tryptophan.

V gene	J gene	CDR3 protein
TRBV7-8	TRBJ1-2	CASSLVGTGPGYGYTF
TRBV20-1	TRBJ2-1	CSAGLAGGNEQFF
TRBV10-1	TRBJ2-7	CASSESGQGSYEQYF
TRBV7-8	TRBJ2-1	CASSPGRDRGNEQFF
TRBV28	TRBJ1-1	CASSSPGQQAFF
TRBV10-3	TRBJ1-1	CAISRDARADFF
TRBV2	TRBJ1-1	CASSEEVTEAFF
TRBV7-9	TRBJ2-1	CASSLADFFRDNEQFF
TRBV11-1	TRBJ1-1	CASSSGSTEAFF
TRBV4-3	TRBJ2-7	CASSPEVAGGNDEQYF
TRBV10-2	TRBJ1-6	CASSESPWTGYSPLHF
TRBV24-1	TRBJ1-3	CATSRGSGNTIYF
TRBV10-3	TRBJ2-7	CAITTGQGEEQYF
TRBV7-2	TRBJ2-3	CASSSDSGRLRDTQYF
TRBV9	TRBJ2-1	CASSVVGLAESDEQFF
TRBV7-3	TRBJ2-5	CASSFRDRGIQETQYF
TRBV20-1	TRBJ2-3	CSARDRTSGGHTDTQYF
TRBV5-4	TRBJ1-4	CASSLGQGTNEKLFF
TRBV7-9	TRBJ1-1	CASSLYFFRDRERNTEAFF
TRBV28	TRBJ2-7	CASSLGYEQYF
TRBV3-1	TRBJ2-7	CASSRDREPFYEQYF
TRBV6-7	TRBJ1-5	CASSQSLGQTFSNQPQHF
TRBV7-2	TRBJ2-7	CASSFGGSDYEQYF
TRBV27	TRBJ2-3	CASSLIPGLGTDTQYF
TRBV11-2	TRBJ2-5	CASSFVGTAETQYF
TRBV7-2	TRBJ2-7	CASSPVGVVYYEQYF
TRBV19	TRBJ2-4	CASSIPLLRGSNIQYF
TRBV4-3	TRBJ2-6	CASSQAQATGANVLTF
TRBV7-8	TRBJ2-3	CASSILLADTQYF
TRBV20-1	TRBJ2-1	CRGLAGDNEQFF
TRBV9	TRBJ2-1	CASSSGQGANNEQFF
TRBV29-1	TRBJ2-5	CSVESPGSETQYF
TRBV2	TRBJ1-1	CASSEPRRTEAFF
TRBV28	TRBJ2-6	CASSLSGNGANVLTF
TRBV20-1	TRBJ2-5	CSARVLRNPTSYQETQYF
TRBV25-1	TRBJ1-6	CASRGQPSSYNSPLHF
TRBV20-1	TRBJ1-5	CSASSLPGGYSNQPQHF